The clone carrying this T cell receptor (beta chain) was observed a handful of times. Antigen specificity is unknown. This entry is derived from a study of T-cell reconstitution after alpha-beta-depleted transplantation in children. Study conclusions and caveats: Several hundred expanded graft clones reportedly were the source of alpha-beta T cells about two months after transplant. Recipient T cells and thymic progenitors that survived gave rise to the high TCRbeta diversity observed at day 60 in some patients. When one year had passed after transplant, most T-cell counts and diversity came from newly produced T cells.

Preparation of the TCRbeta library used unique molecular identifiers. TCRdb reanalysed the PCR reads using MiXCR and keeps one entry per CDR3 protein. The table records approximately 650,000 distinct CDR3 sequences, around 14% of them present only once. Trimming took off 0 bases at V and 1 base at J, with 14 bases between the two ends. In germline, CDR1 is DFQATT, CDR2 SNEGSKA (reference sequence). There are 16 residues in the CDR3. The chain links TRBV20-1 to TRBJ2-3, with D possibly being TRBD2 (6 bases). This clonotype originated in a girl aged 2 to 9 with congenital amegakaryocytic thrombocytopenia, due to receive a stem cell transplant. The material was PBMCs, obtained before TCRalphabeta/CD19-depleted stem cell transplant. The CDR3 bases are TGCAGTGCTAGAGATCGGAGGGAGTCCCGCACAGATACGCAGTATTTT. Its translation: CSARDRRESRTDTQYF.